The clone carrying this T cell receptor (beta chain) appeared a few times. Its target is unknown. CDR1 SGHRS and CDR2 YFSETQ come from the germline V gene. V was cut by 0 bases and J by 0 bases, with 9 bases left in between. The CDR3 loop spans 16 amino acids. This sample stems from a study of Graves' ophthalmopathy and Graves' hyperthyroidism. TCR beta CDR3 regions were amplified from RNA transcripts. Second-round multiplex PCR came after a first-round RT-PCR that employed HTBI primers. TCRdb reprocessed the multiplex PCR reads via MiXCR and lists one record per CDR3 protein. The table lists hundreds of thousands of distinct CDR3 sequences, 15% of them singletons. Hyperthyroidism patients, all newly diagnosed, had under 2 months' duration and ages of 18 to 65. Among the exclusions were patients with other autoimmune diseases, uncontrolled infections, pregnancy or lactation. Reliance was placed on clinical symptoms, serum thyroxine, TRAb, thyroid ultrasound and orbital computed tomography for diagnosis.

Notes on the study in general: Most clonotypes expanded in thyroid above 0.001 frequency were present in blood too.

This chain connects TRBV5-1 to TRBJ2-2; D possibly corresponds to TRBD1 (6 bases). Sequenced sample: peripheral blood. This clonotype was obtained from a woman under 30 with stable Graves' hyperthyroidism. CDR3 DNA: TGCGCCAGCAGCTTGGATCAGGGGTCGAACACCGGGGAGCTGTTTTTT. Its protein product is CASSLDQGSNTGELFF.